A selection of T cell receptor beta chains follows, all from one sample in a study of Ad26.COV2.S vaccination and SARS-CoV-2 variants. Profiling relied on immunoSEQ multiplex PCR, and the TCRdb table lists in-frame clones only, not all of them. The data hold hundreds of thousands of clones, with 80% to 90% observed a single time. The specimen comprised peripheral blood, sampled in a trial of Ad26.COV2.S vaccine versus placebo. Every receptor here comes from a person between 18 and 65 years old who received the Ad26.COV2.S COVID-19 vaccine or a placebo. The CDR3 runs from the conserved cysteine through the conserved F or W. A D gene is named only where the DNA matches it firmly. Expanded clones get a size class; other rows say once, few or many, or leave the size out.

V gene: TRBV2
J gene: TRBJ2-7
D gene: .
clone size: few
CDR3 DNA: TGTGCCAGCAGTGTCGATTACGAGCAGTACTTC
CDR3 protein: CASSVDYEQYF

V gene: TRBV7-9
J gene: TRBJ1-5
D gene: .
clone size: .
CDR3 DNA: TGTGCCAGCAGCTCCGGGGCCAAGGAGCCCCAGCATTTT
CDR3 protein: CASSSGAKEPQHF

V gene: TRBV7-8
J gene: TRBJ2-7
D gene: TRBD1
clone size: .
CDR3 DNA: TGTGCCAGCAGGGATACAGGGGCTCCCTCCTACGAGCAGTACTTC
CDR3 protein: CASRDTGAPSYEQYF

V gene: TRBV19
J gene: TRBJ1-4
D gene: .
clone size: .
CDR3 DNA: TGTGCCAGTAGTATAGGCACGGGAGAAAAACTGTTTTTT
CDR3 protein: CASSIGTGEKLFF

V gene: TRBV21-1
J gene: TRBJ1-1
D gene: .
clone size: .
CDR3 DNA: TGTGCCAGCAGTATTTCGGGACAGGGCGGTGAGAATGGCACTGAAGCTTTCTTT
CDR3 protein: CASSISGQGGENGTEAFF

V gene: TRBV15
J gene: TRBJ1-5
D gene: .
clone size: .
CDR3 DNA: TGTGCCACCAGCAAGGAGCCCGATCGGCCCCAGCATTTT
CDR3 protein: CATSKEPDRPQHF

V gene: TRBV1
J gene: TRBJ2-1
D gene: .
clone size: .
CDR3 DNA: TGCACCAGCAGCCAAGATCGGGTAGCGGGGGCGGATGAGCAGTTCTTC
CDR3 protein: CTSSQDRVAGADEQFF

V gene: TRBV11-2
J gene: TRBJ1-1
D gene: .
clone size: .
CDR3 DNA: TGTGCCAGCAGCTTGGCCGGCCAGGGAAGTGACCCTGAAGCTTTCTTT
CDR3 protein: CASSLAGQGSDPEAFF

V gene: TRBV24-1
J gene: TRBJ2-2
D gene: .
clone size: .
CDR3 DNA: TGTGCCACCAGTGATTTTGGGCCCAAAGGGGTCGGGGAGCTGTTTTTT
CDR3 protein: CATSDFGPKGVGELFF

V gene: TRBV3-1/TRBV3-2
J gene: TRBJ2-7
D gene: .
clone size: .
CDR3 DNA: TGTGCCAGCAGCGGACGGGACGGGGCCTACGAGCAGTACTTC
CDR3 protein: CASSGRDGAYEQYF

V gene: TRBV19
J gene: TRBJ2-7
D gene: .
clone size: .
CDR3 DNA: TGTGCCAGTAGTATGTTACCGGGCTCGGGCTCCTACGAGCAGTACTTC
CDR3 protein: CASSMLPGSGSYEQYF

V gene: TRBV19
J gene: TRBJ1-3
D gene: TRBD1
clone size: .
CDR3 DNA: TGTGCCAGTGGGGGGACAGGTGCCTCTGGAAACACCATATATTTT
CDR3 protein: CASGGTGASGNTIYF

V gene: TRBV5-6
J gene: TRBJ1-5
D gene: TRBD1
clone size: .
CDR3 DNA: TGTGCCAGCAGCCGACAGGGGGCACTTCAGCCCCAGCATTTT
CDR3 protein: CASSRQGALQPQHF

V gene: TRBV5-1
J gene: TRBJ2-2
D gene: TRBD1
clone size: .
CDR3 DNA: TGCGCCAGCGGAGAGGGACAGCTCATCACCGGGGAGCTGTTTTTT
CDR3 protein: CASGEGQLITGELFF

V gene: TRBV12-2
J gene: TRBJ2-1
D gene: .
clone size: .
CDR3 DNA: TGTGCAAGTCGCTTAGACCGAAGGACAAGTAACGGGAATGAGCAGTTCTTC
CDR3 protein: CASRLDRRTSNGNEQFF

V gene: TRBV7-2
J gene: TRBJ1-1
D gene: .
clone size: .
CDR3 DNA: TGTGCCAGCAGGAGAGCGGCAGGGGTAGGCACTGAAGCTTTCTTT
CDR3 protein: CASRRAAGVGTEAFF

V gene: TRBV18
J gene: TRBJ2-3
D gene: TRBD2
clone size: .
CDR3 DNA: TGTGCCAGCTCACCGGGACTAGCGCAGAGCACAGATACGCAGTATTTT
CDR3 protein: CASSPGLAQSTDTQYF

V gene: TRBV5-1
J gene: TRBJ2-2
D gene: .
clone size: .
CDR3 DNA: TGCGCCAGCAGCCGGTCGACCCTAGCGAACACCGGGGAGCTGTTTTTT
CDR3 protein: CASSRSTLANTGELFF

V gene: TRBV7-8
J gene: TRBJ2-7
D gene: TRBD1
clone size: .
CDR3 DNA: TGTGCCAGCAGCCCCGGGACAGGGTTTAACGAGCAGTACTTC
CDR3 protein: CASSPGTGFNEQYF

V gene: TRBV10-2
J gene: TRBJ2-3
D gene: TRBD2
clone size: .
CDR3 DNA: TGCGCCAGCAGGGTAGCGGGGTCAGATACGCAGTATTTT
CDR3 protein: CASRVAGSDTQYF

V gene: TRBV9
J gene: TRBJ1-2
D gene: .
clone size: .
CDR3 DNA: TGTGCCAGCAGCTCGGACGGATCTAACTATGGCTACACCTTC
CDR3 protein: CASSSDGSNYGYTF

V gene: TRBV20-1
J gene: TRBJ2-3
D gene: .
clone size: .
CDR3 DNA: TGCAGTGCTATGGGTGTGGATACGCAGTATTTT
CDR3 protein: CSAMGVDTQYF

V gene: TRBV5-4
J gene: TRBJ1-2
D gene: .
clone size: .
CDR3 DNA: TGTGCCAGCAGCCCTGGACTCGGCGGCTATGGCTACACCTTC
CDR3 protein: CASSPGLGGYGYTF

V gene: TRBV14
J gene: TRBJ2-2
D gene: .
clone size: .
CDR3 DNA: TGTGCCAGCAGCCAAGATCGGACTTTTAGGGCGAACACCGGGGAGCTGTTTTTT
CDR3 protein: CASSQDRTFRANTGELFF

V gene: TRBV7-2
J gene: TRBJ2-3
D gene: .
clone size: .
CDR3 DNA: TGTGCCAGCAGGCCCCCGATCTGGCCCAAAAAAACAGATACGCAGTATTTT
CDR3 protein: CASRPPIWPKKTDTQYF

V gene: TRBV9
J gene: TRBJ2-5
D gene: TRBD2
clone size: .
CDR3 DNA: TGTGCCAGCAGCGTAGTGGCTAGCGGGGATGTGGAGACCCAGTACTTC
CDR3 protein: CASSVVASGDVETQYF

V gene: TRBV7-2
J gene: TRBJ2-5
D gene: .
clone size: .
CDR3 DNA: TGTGCCAGCAGCTTACAGGGGGAGACCCAGTACTTC
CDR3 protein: CASSLQGETQYF

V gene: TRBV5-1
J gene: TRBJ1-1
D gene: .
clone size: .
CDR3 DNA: TGCGCCAGCAGCTTAACAGCGGAATACACTGAAGCTTTCTTT
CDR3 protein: CASSLTAEYTEAFF

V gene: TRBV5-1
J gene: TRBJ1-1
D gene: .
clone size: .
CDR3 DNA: TGCGCCAGCAGTTCTCTTCAGGGAGTAGTCACTGAAGCTTTCTTT
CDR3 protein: CASSSLQGVVTEAFF

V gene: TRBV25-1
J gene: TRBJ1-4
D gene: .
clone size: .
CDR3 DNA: TGTGCCAGCACCCCGGACAGCTTTAATGAAAAACTGTTTTTT
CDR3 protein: CASTPDSFNEKLFF

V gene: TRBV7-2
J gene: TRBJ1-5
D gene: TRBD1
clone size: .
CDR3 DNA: TGTGCCAGCAGCTTAGGCCCAGGGGGATATCAGCCCCAGCATTTT
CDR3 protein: CASSLGPGGYQPQHF

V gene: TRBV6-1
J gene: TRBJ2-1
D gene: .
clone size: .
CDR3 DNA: TGTGCCAGCAGTGAAGCTATAAAGGGTGGAGGTGAGCAGTTCTTC
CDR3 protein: CASSEAIKGGGEQFF

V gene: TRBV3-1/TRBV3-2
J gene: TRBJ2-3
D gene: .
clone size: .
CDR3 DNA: TGTGCCAGCAGCCAAGATCTGGCAGGGACCTCGTATACTCCTAGCACAGATACGCAGTATTTT
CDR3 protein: CASSQDLAGTSYTPSTDTQYF